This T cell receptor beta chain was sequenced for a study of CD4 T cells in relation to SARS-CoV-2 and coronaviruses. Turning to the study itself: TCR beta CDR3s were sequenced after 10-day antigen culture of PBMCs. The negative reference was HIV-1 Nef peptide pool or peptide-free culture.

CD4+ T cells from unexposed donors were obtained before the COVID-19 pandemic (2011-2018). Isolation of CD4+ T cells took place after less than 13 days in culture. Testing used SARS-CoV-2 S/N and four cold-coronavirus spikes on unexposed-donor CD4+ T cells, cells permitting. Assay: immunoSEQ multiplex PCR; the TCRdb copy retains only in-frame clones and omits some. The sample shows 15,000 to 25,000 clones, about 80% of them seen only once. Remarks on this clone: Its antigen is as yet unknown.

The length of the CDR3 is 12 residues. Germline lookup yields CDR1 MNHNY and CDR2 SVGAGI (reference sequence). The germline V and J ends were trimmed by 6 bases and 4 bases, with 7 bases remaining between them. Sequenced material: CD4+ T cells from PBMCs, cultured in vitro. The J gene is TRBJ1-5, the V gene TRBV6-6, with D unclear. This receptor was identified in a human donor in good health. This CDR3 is CASSRPNQPQHF. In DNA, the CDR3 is TGTGCCAGCAGCCGACCAAATCAGCCCCAGCATTTT.